What follows describes a single T cell receptor (beta chain). The antigen remains unidentified. The CDR3 length is 15 residues. V shed 1 base, J shed 2 bases, and the junction held 5 bases outside the gene matches. Germline V gene lookup returns CDR1 LNHDA and CDR2 SQIVND (reference sequence). The PCR had 60 Vbeta and 13 Jbeta primers. This table comes from immunoSEQ multiplex PCR, and its TCRdb copy is limited to in-frame clones, with some not included. The table has some 190,000 clones, more than 75% seen once. This record comes from a study of cytomegalovirus exposure and HLA in healthy donors. Study information: Approximately 180 million T cells yielded about 120 million unique TCR beta sequences, as an earlier analysis found.

Study-wide points: As confirmed in vitro, three CMV-associated chains were specific for CMV antigens. Within a later analysis, the majority of CMV-associated TCR beta chains appeared HLA-restricted.

The sequence was collected from a woman younger than 45 in good health and CMV-seropositive. The sample taken for sequencing was PBMCs. The V gene is TRBV19, the J gene TRBJ2-7, with 7 bases fitting TRBD1. As DNA, the CDR3 is TGTGCCAGTAGTATAGGGGGGACAGAAGCCTACGAGCAGTACTTC. Translating gives CASSIGGTEAYEQYF. The full variable domain, with the rest looked up from reference TRBV19 and TRBJ2-7, is DGGITQSPKYLFRKEGQNVTLSCEQNLNHDAMYWYRQDPGQGLRLIYYSQIVNDFQKGDIAEGYSVSREKKESFPLTVTSAQKNPTAFYLCASSIGGTEAYEQYFGPGTRLTVT.